The T cell receptor beta chain under discussion was sequenced for a study of early T cells in non-severe SARS-CoV-2 infection. Overall study: Investigators sequenced bulk RNA drawn from unsorted whole blood, and chains remained unpaired.

Study-wide results and caveats: The matching step, a VDJdb search, favored anti-spike CD8 responses and missed private and CD4 specificities.

This clonotype was seen at least ten times. Its antigen is currently unknown. The length of the CDR3 is 15 residues. Trimming cost V 5 bases and J 2 bases, with 15 bases left between them. Germline V gives CDR1 SNHLY, CDR2 FYNNEI. Individual cDNA molecules each received unique molecular identifiers attached to them. TCRdb ran MiXCR on the 5' RACE reads and lists one entry per CDR3 protein. Of 100,000 to 150,000 distinct CDR3 sequences listed, around 14% were seen once; the top ten hold about a fifth. Input material: whole blood. This rearrangement joins TRBV2 to TRBJ1-1, with D tentatively TRBD1 (5 bases). This receptor was taken from an adult who was a healthcare worker with PCR-confirmed SARS-CoV-2 infection or an uninfected control (not recorded which). The CDR3 is CASSLDRTSNTEAFF. The CDR3 DNA is TGTGCCAGCAGTCTCGACAGAACATCCAACACTGAAGCTTTCTTT.